What follows describes a single T cell receptor beta chain. Using immunoSEQ multiplex PCR, the repertoire was profiled, and TCRdb retains in-frame clones only, with some absent. The sample has 37,000 or so clones; 91% are singletons. The data are from a study of T cell changes during pregnancy in multiple sclerosis. The germline CDR1 and CDR2 sequences are SGHRS and YFSETQ. This CDR3 comprises 14 residues. Trimming took off 6 bases at V and 2 bases at J, with 15 bases between the two ends. The sequencing here drew on CD4+ T cells from peripheral blood mononuclear cells, taken in the second trimester of pregnancy. The TCR was taken from a female donor in good health, enrolled as a control in a pregnancy study. This chain connects TRBV5-1 to TRBJ2-7; TRBD1 is a possible D gene (7 bases). The CDR3 loop is CASNPGDSTYEQYF. In DNA, the CDR3 is TGCGCCAGCAACCCGGGGGACAGTACCTACGAGCAGTACTTC.